This is a list of T cell receptor beta chains from one sample in a study of graft-versus-host responses after intestinal transplantation. TCRdb's table, derived via immunoSEQ multiplex PCR, lists solely in-frame clones and lacks some. The sample contains about 90,000 clones, 85% to 95% of which appear only once. No antigen is known for these receptors. The sequencing here drew on unstimulated CD8+ T cells sorted from spleen or lymph node cells, taken before transplant. Receptors were obtained from a human donor who was the organ donor for an intestinal transplant. Both conserved end residues are part of each CDR3. A D gene is named only where the DNA matches it firmly. Clone size is stated in some rows and not others, as once, few, many or a class when expanded.

V gene,clone size,D gene,CDR3 length,J gene,CDR3 protein,CDR3 DNA
TRBV21-1,-,-,14,TRBJ1-1,CASSAMGGSEGAFF,TGTGCCAGCAGCGCAATGGGCGGGTCGGAGGGAGCTTTCTTT
TRBV6-5,-,-,12,TRBJ1-5,CASSTNGQPQHF,TGTGCCAGCAGTACAAACGGGCAGCCCCAGCATTTT
TRBV4-1,-,TRBD1,15,TRBJ1-1,CASSPQGQGDTEAFF,TGCGCCAGCAGCCCACAAGGACAGGGGGATACTGAAGCTTTCTTT
TRBV19,-,-,13,TRBJ1-2,CASAPGQDYGYTF,TGTGCCAGTGCCCCGGGACAAGACTATGGCTACACCTTC
TRBV2,-,-,15,TRBJ1-1,CASRRGRRVGTEAFF,TGTGCCAGCAGGCGGGGGAGGAGGGTGGGCACTGAAGCTTTCTTT
TRBV29-1,-,TRBD2,16,TRBJ2-1,CSYPPQGTSGLEGQFF,TGCAGCTATCCCCCCCAAGGGACTAGCGGCCTGGAGGGGCAGTTCTTC
TRBV19,-,TRBD2,16,TRBJ2-5,CASSYGWGGHQETQYF,TGTGCCAGTAGTTATGGTTGGGGGGGTCACCAAGAGACCCAGTACTTC
TRBV19,-,-,13,TRBJ1-3,CASSDNGGNTIYF,TGTGCCAGTAGTGACAACGGTGGAAACACCATATATTTT
TRBV6-6,-,TRBD2,16,TRBJ2-2,CASRALYTGGTGELFF,TGTGCCAGCAGAGCACTCTACACGGGGGGAACCGGGGAGCTGTTTTTT
TRBV29-1,-,TRBD2,15,TRBJ2-1,CSVETLGQRESEQFF,TGCAGCGTTGAAACGCTCGGGCAGCGGGAGAGTGAGCAGTTCTTC
TRBV5-1,-,TRBD2,15,TRBJ2-3,CASSSPGGGTDTKYF,TGCGCCAGCAGCTCCCCGGGGGGGGGCACAGATACGAAGTATTTT
TRBV6-5,-,-,14,TRBJ2-7,CASSYSRLGPEQYF,TGTGCCAGCAGTTACTCACGACTAGGACCCGAGCAGTACTTC
TRBV29-1,-,-,14,TRBJ2-1,CSAWGQGHYNEQFF,TGCAGCGCCTGGGGGCAGGGGCACTACAATGAGCAGTTCTTC
TRBV10-3,once,TRBD2,16,TRBJ2-1,CAIRTDSGTSVTEQFF,TGTGCCATCAGAACCGACTCCGGGACTAGCGTAACGGAGCAGTTCTTC
TRBV7-9,-,TRBD2,18,TRBJ2-5,CASSLVAGGLGVQETQYF,TGTGCCAGCAGCTTAGTAGCGGGGGGGCTTGGAGTTCAAGAGACCCAGTACTTC
TRBV6-1,-,-,18,TRBJ2-6,CASSEVEFPRSGANVLTF,TGTGCCAGCAGTGAAGTCGAGTTTCCGAGATCTGGGGCCAACGTCCTGACTTTC
TRBV30,-,-,13,TRBJ1-6,CAWMWGDNSPLHF,TGTGCCTGGATGTGGGGGGATAATTCACCCCTCCACTTT
TRBV19,-,TRBD2,17,TRBJ2-7,CAGSPGLARREDYEQYF,TGTGCCGGGTCTCCGGGACTAGCGCGGAGAGAGGACTACGAGCAGTACTTC
TRBV11-2,-,TRBD2,19,TRBJ2-1,CASRFHSLAGGRSYNEQFF,TGTGCCAGCAGGTTCCATAGTTTAGCGGGGGGCCGGTCCTACAATGAGCAGTTCTTC
TRBV19,-,-,15,TRBJ2-7,CASSAAWQGGYEQYF,TGTGCCAGTAGTGCCGCCTGGCAGGGGGGCTACGAGCAGTACTTC
TRBV25-1,-,TRBD1,15,TRBJ1-2,CASSGTGPSRYGYTF,TGTGCCAGCAGTGGGACAGGGCCCTCTAGGTATGGCTACACCTTC
TRBV6-5,-,-,14,TRBJ2-7,CASSYGSRAYEQYF,TGTGCCAGCAGTTACGGGTCCAGGGCCTACGAGCAGTACTTC
TRBV5-1,-,-,15,TRBJ1-2,CASSLGRAPGYGYTF,TGCGCCAGCAGCTTGGGACGGGCACCGGGGTATGGCTACACCTTC
TRBV9,-,TRBD2,19,TRBJ2-1,CASSVGSPAGGGIDNEQFF,TGTGCCAGCAGCGTAGGTAGCCCGGCGGGAGGGGGGATAGACAATGAGCAGTTCTTC
TRBV2,-,TRBD1,13,TRBJ2-7,CASSGGTGYEQYF,TGTGCCAGCAGTGGGGGGACAGGGTACGAGCAGTACTTC
TRBV18,-,-,14,TRBJ2-3,CASSPEERTDTQYF,TGTGCCAGCTCACCAGAGGAGCGCACAGATACGCAGTATTTT
TRBV27,-,-,12,TRBJ2-7,CASSSHNYEQYF,TGTGCCAGCAGTTCCCACAATTACGAGCAGTACTTC
TRBV28,once,TRBD2,13,TRBJ2-3,CASSPRGTDTQYF,TGTGCCAGCAGTCCGCGGGGGACAGATACGCAGTATTTT
TRBV5-8,-,TRBD1,14,TRBJ1-2,CASSHGTENYGYTF,TGTGCCAGCAGCCACGGGACAGAGAACTATGGCTACACCTTC